This is a list of T cell receptor beta chains from one sample in a study of blood T cells in healthy people across ages. TCRdb recomputed calls from the 5' RACE reads with MiXCR, one row per CDR3 protein. This table has approximately 1.5 million distinct CDR3 sequences, 34% appearing once. The sequenced material came from blood. Receptors originate from a woman aged 25-40 years in good health. Each CDR3 is given with its conserved first and last residue. The D gene is left open where the match is weak. Part of the rows lack a size; the others show once, few, many or a class for expanded clones.

v_gene: TRBV11-3
abundance: NA
j_gene: TRBJ2-1
d_gene: NA
CDR3aa: CASSLDQQRNEQFF
CDR3nt: TGTGCCAGCAGCTTAGATCAACAGCGCAATGAGCAGTTCTTC

v_gene: TRBV10-3
abundance: few
j_gene: TRBJ2-7
d_gene: NA
CDR3aa: CAISEQVPVVRQYF
CDR3nt: TGTGCCATCAGTGAGCAGGTCCCGGTGGTGCGGCAGTACTTC

v_gene: TRBV2
abundance: once
j_gene: TRBJ2-3
d_gene: TRBD2
CDR3aa: CASSSRGLAGGVTDTQYF
CDR3nt: TGTGCCAGCAGCTCGAGAGGACTAGCGGGGGGGGTCACAGATACGCAGTATTTT

v_gene: TRBV12-3/TRBV12-4
abundance: NA
j_gene: TRBJ2-5
d_gene: NA
CDR3aa: CASSTRDSRRETQYF
CDR3nt: TGTGCCAGCAGTACCCGGGACTCCAGACGAGAGACCCAGTACTTC

v_gene: TRBV18
abundance: NA
j_gene: TRBJ2-1
d_gene: NA
CDR3aa: CASSRMNRAVGNEQFF
CDR3nt: TGTGCCAGCTCACGAATGAACAGGGCGGTCGGCAATGAGCAGTTCTTC

v_gene: TRBV6-2/TRBV6-3
abundance: NA
j_gene: TRBJ1-2
d_gene: NA
CDR3aa: CASSPPWNYGYTF
CDR3nt: TGTGCCAGCAGCCCCCCCTGGAACTATGGCTACACCTTC

v_gene: TRBV29-1
abundance: many
j_gene: TRBJ2-1
d_gene: TRBD2
CDR3aa: CSGGTSGIYDYNYNEQFF
CDR3nt: TGCAGCGGCGGGACTAGCGGGATCTATGACTACAACTACAATGAGCAGTTCTTC

v_gene: TRBV20-1
abundance: few
j_gene: TRBJ2-5
d_gene: NA
CDR3aa: CSARDLGQLETQYF
CDR3nt: TGCAGTGCTAGAGATCTCGGACAGCTAGAGACCCAGTACTTC

v_gene: TRBV19
abundance: once
j_gene: TRBJ1-5
d_gene: NA
CDR3aa: CASSSTYAQPQHF
CDR3nt: TGTGCCAGTAGTTCTACTTACGCTCAGCCCCAGCATTTT

v_gene: TRBV20-1
abundance: NA
j_gene: TRBJ2-3
d_gene: TRBD2
CDR3aa: CSASNPNSGKTISTDTQYF
CDR3nt: TGCAGTGCTAGTAACCCAAATAGCGGGAAAACTATAAGCACAGATACGCAGTATTTT

v_gene: TRBV5-5
abundance: many
j_gene: TRBJ2-7
d_gene: NA
CDR3aa: CATRTDISYEQYF
CDR3nt: TGTGCCACCAGGACCGACATCTCCTACGAGCAGTACTTC

v_gene: TRBV6-1
abundance: NA
j_gene: TRBJ1-1
d_gene: NA
CDR3aa: CASFGGGRTEAFF
CDR3nt: TGTGCCAGCTTTGGTGGGGGCAGGACTGAAGCTTTCTTT

v_gene: TRBV4-1
abundance: NA
j_gene: TRBJ2-1
d_gene: NA
CDR3aa: CASSQDGSGDEQFF
CDR3nt: TGCGCCAGCAGCCAGGACGGGAGTGGGGATGAGCAGTTCTTC

v_gene: TRBV10-3
abundance: few
j_gene: TRBJ1-5
d_gene: NA
CDR3aa: CAISEDSYQPQHF
CDR3nt: TGTGCCATCAGTGAGGACAGCTATCAGCCCCAGCATTTT

v_gene: TRBV2
abundance: NA
j_gene: TRBJ1-2
d_gene: NA
CDR3aa: CASSQGGKAHGYTF
CDR3nt: TGTGCCAGCAGTCAGGGCGGCAAGGCCCATGGCTACACCTTC

v_gene: TRBV6-5
abundance: NA
j_gene: TRBJ1-5
d_gene: TRBD1
CDR3aa: CASSYPPQGQLSNQPQHF
CDR3nt: TGTGCCAGCAGTTACCCTCCCCAGGGACAGCTTAGCAATCAGCCCCAGCATTTT

v_gene: TRBV11-3
abundance: NA
j_gene: TRBJ2-1
d_gene: TRBD2
CDR3aa: CASSLGYGEGSYNEQFF
CDR3nt: TGTGCCAGCAGCTTAGGCTACGGGGAGGGCTCCTACAATGAGCAGTTCTTC

v_gene: TRBV11-2
abundance: NA
j_gene: TRBJ2-3
d_gene: TRBD2
CDR3aa: CASSLVSFLAGATDTQYF
CDR3nt: TGTGCCAGCAGCTTAGTCTCCTTTCTAGCGGGGGCCACAGATACGCAGTATTTT

v_gene: TRBV7-9
abundance: once
j_gene: TRBJ1-1
d_gene: NA
CDR3aa: CASSGRRGNTEAFF
CDR3nt: TGTGCCAGCAGCGGAAGACGGGGGAACACTGAAGCTTTCTTT

v_gene: TRBV7-9
abundance: NA
j_gene: TRBJ2-1
d_gene: NA
CDR3aa: CASSLGRVELAYNEQFF
CDR3nt: TGTGCCAGCAGCCTGGGTAGGGTCGAGCTTGCCTACAATGAGCAGTTCTTC

v_gene: TRBV13
abundance: few
j_gene: TRBJ1-1
d_gene: TRBD1
CDR3aa: CASSTQTEGATEAFF
CDR3nt: TGTGCCAGCAGCACACAAACCGAGGGGGCTACTGAAGCTTTCTTT

v_gene: TRBV5-6
abundance: NA
j_gene: TRBJ2-1
d_gene: TRBD2
CDR3aa: CASSKTGTSGRYNEQFF
CDR3nt: TGTGCCAGCAGCAAGACCGGGACTAGCGGGAGGTACAATGAGCAGTTCTTC

v_gene: TRBV9
abundance: NA
j_gene: TRBJ2-7
d_gene: NA
CDR3aa: CASCPGGNSYEQYF
CDR3nt: TGTGCCAGCTGCCCGGGTGGGAACTCCTACGAGCAGTACTTC

v_gene: TRBV27
abundance: few
j_gene: TRBJ1-2
d_gene: TRBD1
CDR3aa: CASSYRGGASGYTF
CDR3nt: TGTGCCAGCAGTTACAGGGGTGGCGCGTCGGGCTACACCTTC

v_gene: TRBV9
abundance: NA
j_gene: TRBJ2-3
d_gene: NA
CDR3aa: CASSPSPNTQYF
CDR3nt: TGTGCCAGCAGCCCCTCTCCGAATACGCAGTATTTT

v_gene: TRBV14
abundance: NA
j_gene: TRBJ1-6
d_gene: NA
CDR3aa: CASSQWSSYNSPLHF
CDR3nt: TGTGCCAGCAGCCAATGGAGCTCCTATAATTCACCCCTCCACTTT

v_gene: TRBV5-5
abundance: NA
j_gene: TRBJ1-6
d_gene: NA
CDR3aa: CASSIDGKGSYNSPLHF
CDR3nt: TGTGCCAGCAGCATCGACGGGAAAGGGTCCTATAATTCACCCCTCCACTTT

v_gene: TRBV6-1
abundance: NA
j_gene: TRBJ1-5
d_gene: NA
CDR3aa: CASREWASSGQPQHF
CDR3nt: TGTGCCAGCAGGGAATGGGCATCATCGGGTCAGCCCCAGCATTTT

v_gene: TRBV4-1
abundance: NA
j_gene: TRBJ2-5
d_gene: NA
CDR3aa: CASSQSYGKETQYF
CDR3nt: TGCGCCAGCAGCCAAAGCTACGGAAAGGAGACCCAGTACTTC

v_gene: TRBV20-1
abundance: many
j_gene: TRBJ2-3
d_gene: TRBD2
CDR3aa: CSARGTAGGPTDTQYF
CDR3nt: TGCAGTGCTAGAGGCACAGCGGGAGGGCCCACAGATACGCAGTATTTT

v_gene: TRBV7-2
abundance: few
j_gene: TRBJ2-7
d_gene: TRBD2
CDR3aa: CASSPRTSEYYEQYF
CDR3nt: TGTGCCAGCAGCCCCAGGACTAGCGAGTACTACGAGCAGTACTTC

v_gene: TRBV18
abundance: NA
j_gene: TRBJ1-2
d_gene: NA
CDR3aa: CASSPREGYTF
CDR3nt: TGTGCCAGCTCACCCCGGGAGGGCTACACCTTC

v_gene: TRBV20-1
abundance: NA
j_gene: TRBJ1-6
d_gene: TRBD1
CDR3aa: CSARETGGGGNSPLHF
CDR3nt: TGCAGTGCTAGAGAAACAGGGGGTGGCGGTAATTCACCCCTCCACTTT

v_gene: TRBV28
abundance: few
j_gene: TRBJ1-2
d_gene: TRBD1
CDR3aa: CASSQGGLDYGYTF
CDR3nt: TGTGCCAGCAGCCAGGGGGGGCTCGACTATGGCTACACCTTC

v_gene: TRBV25-1
abundance: NA
j_gene: TRBJ2-1
d_gene: NA
CDR3aa: CASSSPLGPIGSYNEQFF
CDR3nt: TGTGCCAGCAGTTCCCCGCTTGGCCCCATTGGGTCCTACAATGAGCAGTTCTTC

v_gene: TRBV7-2
abundance: NA
j_gene: TRBJ2-1
d_gene: TRBD1
CDR3aa: CASSPWKGARYNEQFF
CDR3nt: TGTGCCAGCAGCCCTTGGAAGGGGGCCCGCTACAATGAGCAGTTCTTC

v_gene: TRBV4-1
abundance: NA
j_gene: TRBJ1-5
d_gene: NA
CDR3aa: CASSETGTSDQPQHF
CDR3nt: TGCGCCAGCAGCGAAACCGGGACAAGCGATCAGCCCCAGCATTTT

v_gene: TRBV11-2
abundance: few
j_gene: TRBJ2-3
d_gene: TRBD2
CDR3aa: CASSLGSISGNLDTQYF
CDR3nt: TGTGCCAGCAGCTTAGGATCGATTAGCGGGAACTTAGATACGCAGTATTTT

v_gene: TRBV7-9
abundance: NA
j_gene: TRBJ2-3
d_gene: TRBD2
CDR3aa: CASSLRNSGDLNTQYF
CDR3nt: TGTGCCAGCAGCTTAAGAAATAGCGGGGACCTTAATACGCAGTATTTT

v_gene: TRBV27
abundance: few
j_gene: TRBJ1-1
d_gene: NA
CDR3aa: CASSSLGVGNTEAFF
CDR3nt: TGTGCCAGCAGTTCCCTCGGGGTCGGGAACACTGAAGCTTTCTTT

v_gene: TRBV3-1
abundance: once
j_gene: TRBJ1-2
d_gene: NA
CDR3aa: CASSQMMGRINYGYTF
CDR3nt: TGTGCCAGCAGCCAAATGATGGGGCGGATCAACTATGGCTACACCTTC

v_gene: TRBV2
abundance: NA
j_gene: TRBJ2-6
d_gene: NA
CDR3aa: CASSDGRGLSGANALTF
CDR3nt: TGTGCCAGCAGTGATGGCAGGGGTCTCTCTGGGGCCAACGCCCTGACTTTC

v_gene: TRBV3-1
abundance: NA
j_gene: TRBJ2-7
d_gene: NA
CDR3aa: CASSFRRGARSYNEQYF
CDR3nt: TGTGCCAGCAGTTTTCGCCGGGGTGCGAGGTCCTACAATGAGCAGTACTTC

v_gene: TRBV9
abundance: NA
j_gene: TRBJ1-1
d_gene: TRBD1
CDR3aa: CASSADRGPTEAFF
CDR3nt: TGTGCCAGCAGCGCCGACAGGGGGCCCACTGAAGCTTTCTTT

v_gene: TRBV6-5
abundance: NA
j_gene: TRBJ2-1
d_gene: TRBD2
CDR3aa: CASRPSGGSPYNEQFF
CDR3nt: TGTGCCAGCAGACCAAGCGGGGGGAGCCCCTACAATGAGCAGTTCTTC

v_gene: TRBV28
abundance: NA
j_gene: TRBJ2-7
d_gene: TRBD2
CDR3aa: CASSLTQGAGGSNEQYF
CDR3nt: TGTGCCAGCAGTTTAACCCAGGGAGCGGGAGGTTCCAACGAGCAGTACTTC

v_gene: TRBV6-1
abundance: NA
j_gene: TRBJ2-1
d_gene: NA
CDR3aa: CASRGWGGASNEQFF
CDR3nt: TGTGCCAGCAGGGGGTGGGGGGGGGCCTCCAATGAGCAGTTCTTC

v_gene: TRBV11-1
abundance: NA
j_gene: TRBJ2-1
d_gene: NA
CDR3aa: CASSLFTGNEQFF
CDR3nt: TGTGCCAGCAGCCTATTTACAGGGAATGAGCAGTTCTTC

v_gene: TRBV30
abundance: NA
j_gene: TRBJ2-1
d_gene: NA
CDR3aa: CAWKITYNEQFF
CDR3nt: TGTGCCTGGAAAATCACCTACAATGAGCAGTTCTTC

v_gene: TRBV24-1
abundance: NA
j_gene: TRBJ2-2
d_gene: TRBD1
CDR3aa: CATTGTGNTGELFF
CDR3nt: TGTGCCACCACCGGGACAGGGAACACCGGGGAGCTGTTTTTT

v_gene: TRBV9
abundance: few
j_gene: TRBJ2-5
d_gene: NA
CDR3aa: CASSVADGETQYF
CDR3nt: TGTGCCAGCAGCGTAGCGGATGGAGAGACCCAGTACTTC

v_gene: TRBV20-1
abundance: NA
j_gene: TRBJ2-7
d_gene: NA
CDR3aa: CSARSLAPYNEQYF
CDR3nt: TGCAGTGCTAGATCCCTAGCCCCCTACAATGAGCAGTACTTC

v_gene: TRBV20-1
abundance: NA
j_gene: TRBJ2-5
d_gene: TRBD1
CDR3aa: CSTGGDRGMETQYF
CDR3nt: TGCAGTACTGGAGGGGACAGGGGCATGGAGACCCAGTACTTC

v_gene: TRBV10-2
abundance: NA
j_gene: TRBJ1-6
d_gene: NA
CDR3aa: CASRSSGGQNSPLHF
CDR3nt: TGCGCCAGCCGAAGCTCGGGGGGACAAAATTCACCCCTCCACTTT

v_gene: TRBV2
abundance: few
j_gene: TRBJ2-5
d_gene: NA
CDR3aa: CASSEISPRQETQYF
CDR3nt: TGTGCCAGCAGTGAAATCAGTCCCCGCCAGGAGACCCAGTACTTC

v_gene: TRBV2
abundance: few
j_gene: TRBJ2-2
d_gene: NA
CDR3aa: CASSGSGAGELFF
CDR3nt: TGTGCCAGCAGCGGTTCTGGGGCCGGGGAGCTGTTTTTT

v_gene: TRBV20-1
abundance: NA
j_gene: TRBJ1-1
d_gene: NA
CDR3aa: CSASSRDTEAFF
CDR3nt: TGCAGTGCTTCAAGTAGGGACACTGAAGCTTTCTTT

v_gene: TRBV7-3
abundance: NA
j_gene: TRBJ1-2
d_gene: NA
CDR3aa: CASSSDGRGDGYTF
CDR3nt: TGTGCCAGCAGCTCGGACGGCCGCGGGGATGGCTACACCTTC

v_gene: TRBV12-3/TRBV12-4
abundance: NA
j_gene: TRBJ2-3
d_gene: NA
CDR3aa: CASSTGTTMSADTQYF
CDR3nt: TGTGCCAGCAGTACCGGGACGACTATGAGCGCAGATACGCAGTATTTT

v_gene: TRBV12-3/TRBV12-4
abundance: NA
j_gene: TRBJ1-5
d_gene: NA
CDR3aa: CASRAGSWGNQPQHF
CDR3nt: TGTGCCAGCAGAGCAGGGAGTTGGGGCAATCAGCCCCAGCATTTT